This T cell receptor beta chain was sequenced for a study of glioma-infiltrating T cells after dendritic cell vaccination. Study-level information: Samples are from glioblastoma patients in Phase I and II dendritic cell vaccine trials.

Time point described: after dendritic cell vaccination, including at tumor progression/relapse. Clones were sequenced by immunoSEQ multiplex PCR, and TCRdb holds only the in-frame ones, with some missing. The sample holds about 24,000 clones, 89% seen once. The CDR3 runs 15 residues. J lost 0 bases, V lost 7 bases, and 3 bases had no gene match. Germline loops: CDR1 SGHAT, CDR2 FQNNGV. Material: blood, obtained after dendritic cell vaccination. J is TRBJ2-5 and V is TRBV11-2; 12 bases align to TRBD2. The sequence derives from a human donor with glioblastoma. DNA for the CDR3: TGTGCCAGCAAGCGACTAGCGGGGGACCAAGAGACCCAGTACTTC. It specifies CASKRLAGDQETQYF.